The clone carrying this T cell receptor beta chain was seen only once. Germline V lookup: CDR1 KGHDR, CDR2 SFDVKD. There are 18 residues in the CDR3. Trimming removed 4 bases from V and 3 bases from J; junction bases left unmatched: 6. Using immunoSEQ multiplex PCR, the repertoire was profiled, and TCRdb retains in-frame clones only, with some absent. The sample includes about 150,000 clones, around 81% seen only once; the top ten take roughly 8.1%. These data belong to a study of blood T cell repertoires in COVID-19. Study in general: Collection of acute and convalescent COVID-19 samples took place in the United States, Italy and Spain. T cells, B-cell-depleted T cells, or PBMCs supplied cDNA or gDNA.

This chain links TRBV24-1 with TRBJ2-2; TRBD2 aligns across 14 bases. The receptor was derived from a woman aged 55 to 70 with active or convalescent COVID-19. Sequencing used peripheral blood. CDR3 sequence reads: CATSDPRLAGGDTGELFF. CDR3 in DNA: TGTGCCACCAGTGACCCACGACTAGCGGGAGGGGACACCGGGGAGCTGTTTTTT.